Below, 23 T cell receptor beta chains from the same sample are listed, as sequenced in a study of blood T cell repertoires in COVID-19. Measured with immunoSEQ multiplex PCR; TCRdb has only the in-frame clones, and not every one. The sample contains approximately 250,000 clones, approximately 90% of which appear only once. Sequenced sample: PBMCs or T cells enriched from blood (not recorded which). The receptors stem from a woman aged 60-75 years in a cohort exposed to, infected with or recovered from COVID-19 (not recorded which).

The CDR3 here is CATSDFPGTGTYNEQFF. The DNA for the CDR3 is TGTGCCACCAGTGATTTTCCTGGGACAGGCACCTACAATGAGCAGTTCTTC. The gene calls are TRBV24-1 and TRBJ2-1; TRBD1 matches 8 bases. The CDR3 loop spans 17 amino acids. The germline V gene has CDR1 KGHDR and CDR2 SFDVKD. V lost 1 base and J lost 2; bases outside the gene matches: 6.

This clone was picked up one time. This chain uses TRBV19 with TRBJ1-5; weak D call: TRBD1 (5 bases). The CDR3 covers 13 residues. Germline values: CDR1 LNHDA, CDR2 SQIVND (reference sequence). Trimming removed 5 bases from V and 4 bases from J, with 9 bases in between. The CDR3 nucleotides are TGTGCCAGTAGTTCTCAGGGAAATCAGCCCCAGCATTTT. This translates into CASSSQGNQPQHF.

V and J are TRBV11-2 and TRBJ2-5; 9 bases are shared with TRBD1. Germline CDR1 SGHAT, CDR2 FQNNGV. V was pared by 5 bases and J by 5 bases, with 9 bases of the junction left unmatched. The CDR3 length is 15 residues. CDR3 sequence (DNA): TGTGCCAGCAGCGGACAGGGGTTGTCACAGGAGACCCAGTACTTC. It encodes CASSGQGLSQETQYF. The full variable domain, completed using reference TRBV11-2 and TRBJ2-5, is EAGVAQSPRYKIIEKRQSVAFWCNPISGHATLYWYQQILGQGPKLLIQFQNNGVVDDSQLPKDRFSAERLKGVDSTLKIQPAKLEDSAVYLCASSGQGLSQETQYFGPGTRLLVL.

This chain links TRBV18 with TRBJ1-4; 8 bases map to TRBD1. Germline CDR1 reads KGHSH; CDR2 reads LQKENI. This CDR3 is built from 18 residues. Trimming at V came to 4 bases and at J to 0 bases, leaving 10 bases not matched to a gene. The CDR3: CASSLRDRTFATNEKLFF. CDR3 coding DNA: TGTGCCAGCTCACTGCGGGACAGGACGTTTGCAACTAATGAAAAACTGTTTTTT.

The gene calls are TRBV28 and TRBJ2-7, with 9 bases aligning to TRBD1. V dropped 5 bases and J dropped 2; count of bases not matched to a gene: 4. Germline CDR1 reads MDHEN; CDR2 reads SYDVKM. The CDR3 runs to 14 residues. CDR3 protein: CASSTGQGTYEQYF. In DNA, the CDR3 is TGTGCCAGCAGTACGGGACAGGGAACCTACGAGCAGTACTTC.

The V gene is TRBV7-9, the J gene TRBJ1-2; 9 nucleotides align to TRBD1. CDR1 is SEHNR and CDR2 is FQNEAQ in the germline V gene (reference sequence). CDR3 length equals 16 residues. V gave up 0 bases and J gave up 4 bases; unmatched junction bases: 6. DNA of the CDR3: TGTGCCAGCAGCTTAGCCGGGACAGGGATAAGCTATGGCTACACCTTC. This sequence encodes CASSLAGTGISYGYTF.

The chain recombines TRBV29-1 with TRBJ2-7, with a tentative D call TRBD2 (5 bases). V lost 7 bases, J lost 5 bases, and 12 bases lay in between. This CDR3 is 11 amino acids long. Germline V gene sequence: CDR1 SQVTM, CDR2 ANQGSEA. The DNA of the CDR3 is TGCAGCGGCATTCAGCGGAACGAGCAGTACTTC. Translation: CSGIQRNEQYF.

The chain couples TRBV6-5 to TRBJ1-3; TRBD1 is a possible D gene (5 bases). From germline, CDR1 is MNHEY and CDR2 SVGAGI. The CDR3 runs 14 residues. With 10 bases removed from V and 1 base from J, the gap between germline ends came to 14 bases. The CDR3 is CAIRAGTSGNTIYF. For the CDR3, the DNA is TGTGCCATTCGGGCCGGGACTTCTGGAAACACCATATATTTT.

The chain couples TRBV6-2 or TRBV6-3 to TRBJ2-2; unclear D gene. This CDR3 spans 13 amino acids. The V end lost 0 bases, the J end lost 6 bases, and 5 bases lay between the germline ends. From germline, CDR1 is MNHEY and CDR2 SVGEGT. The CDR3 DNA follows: TGTGCCAGCAGTTACTCGCCAGCCGGGGAGCTGTTTTTT. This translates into CASSYSPAGELFF.

CDR3 in amino acids: CASSFNRGATDTQYF. The CDR3 nucleotides read TGTGCCAGCAGCTTTAACAGGGGGGCCACAGATACGCAGTATTTT. The chain combines TRBV7-8 with TRBJ2-3; TRBD1 matches at 8 bases. J lost 2 bases, V lost 3 bases, and 4 bases had no gene match. Germline values: CDR1 SGHVS, CDR2 FQNEAQ. There are 15 residues in the CDR3.

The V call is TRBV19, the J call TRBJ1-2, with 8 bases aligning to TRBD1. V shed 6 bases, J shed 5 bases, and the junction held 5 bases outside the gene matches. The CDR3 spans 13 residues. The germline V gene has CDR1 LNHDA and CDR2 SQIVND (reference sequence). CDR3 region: CASSDRGVYGYTF. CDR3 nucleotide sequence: TGTGCCAGTAGCGACAGGGGTGTTTATGGCTACACCTTC.

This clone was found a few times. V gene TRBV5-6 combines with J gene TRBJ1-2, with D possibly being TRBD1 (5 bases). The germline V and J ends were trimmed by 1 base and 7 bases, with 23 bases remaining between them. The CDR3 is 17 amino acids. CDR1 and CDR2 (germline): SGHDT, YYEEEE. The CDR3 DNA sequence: TGTGCCAGCAGCTTGATGGTAGGGGCTGGAGTCGACTCTGGCTACACCTTC. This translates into CASSLMVGAGVDSGYTF.

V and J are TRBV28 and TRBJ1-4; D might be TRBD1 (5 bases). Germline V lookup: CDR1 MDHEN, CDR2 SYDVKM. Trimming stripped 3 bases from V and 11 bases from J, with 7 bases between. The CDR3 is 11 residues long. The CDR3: CASSFQGKLFF. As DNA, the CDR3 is TGTGCCAGCAGTTTCCAGGGCAAACTGTTTTTT.

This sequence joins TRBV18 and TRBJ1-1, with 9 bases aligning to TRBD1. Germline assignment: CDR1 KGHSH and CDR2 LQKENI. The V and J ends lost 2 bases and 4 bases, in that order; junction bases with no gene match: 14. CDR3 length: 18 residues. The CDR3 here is CASSPMVGTGGVGTEAFF. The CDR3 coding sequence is TGTGCCAGCTCACCAATGGTGGGCACAGGGGGCGTCGGCACTGAAGCTTTCTTT.

CDR3 protein: CASRRGGTYNEQFF. For the CDR3, the DNA is TGCGCCAGCAGGAGGGGGGGAACCTACAATGAGCAGTTCTTC. The V gene is TRBV5-1, the J gene TRBJ2-1; D may be TRBD2 (7 bases). This CDR3 region has 14 residues. Germline V lookup: CDR1 SGHRS, CDR2 YFSETQ. With 5 bases removed from V and 2 bases from J, the gap between germline ends came to 11 bases.

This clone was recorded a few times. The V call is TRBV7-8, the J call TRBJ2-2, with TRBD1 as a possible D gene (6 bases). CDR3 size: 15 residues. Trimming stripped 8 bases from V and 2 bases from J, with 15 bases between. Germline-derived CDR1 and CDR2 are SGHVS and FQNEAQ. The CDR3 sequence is CASGKRTANTGELFF. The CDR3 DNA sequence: TGTGCCAGCGGGAAAAGGACAGCTAACACCGGGGAGCTGTTTTTT. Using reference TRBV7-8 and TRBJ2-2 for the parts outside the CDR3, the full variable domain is GAGVSQSPRYKVAKRGQDVALRCDPISGHVSLFWYQQALGQGPEFLTYFQNEAQLDKSGLPSDRFFAERPEGSVSTLKIQRTQQEDSAVYLCASGKRTANTGELFFGEGSRLTVL.

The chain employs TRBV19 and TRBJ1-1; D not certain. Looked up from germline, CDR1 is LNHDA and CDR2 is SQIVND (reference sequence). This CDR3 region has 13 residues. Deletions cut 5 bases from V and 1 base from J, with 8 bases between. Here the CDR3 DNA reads TGTGCCAGTAGTCTGAGCTCGAACACTGAAGCTTTCTTT. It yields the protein CASSLSSNTEAFF.

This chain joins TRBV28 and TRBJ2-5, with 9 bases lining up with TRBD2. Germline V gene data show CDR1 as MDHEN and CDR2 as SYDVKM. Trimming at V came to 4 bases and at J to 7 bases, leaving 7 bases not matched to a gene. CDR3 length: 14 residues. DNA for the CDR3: TGTGCCAGCAGTTCTGCGGGGGGGGGTTCGACCCAGTACTTC. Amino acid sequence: CASSSAGGGSTQYF.

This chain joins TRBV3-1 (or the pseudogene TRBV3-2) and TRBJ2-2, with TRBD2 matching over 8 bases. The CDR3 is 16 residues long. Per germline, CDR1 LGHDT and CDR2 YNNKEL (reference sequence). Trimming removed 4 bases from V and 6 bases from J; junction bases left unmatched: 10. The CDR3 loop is CASSPMGLGKAGELFF. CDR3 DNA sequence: TGTGCCAGCAGCCCTATGGGACTAGGAAAGGCCGGGGAGCTGTTTTTT.

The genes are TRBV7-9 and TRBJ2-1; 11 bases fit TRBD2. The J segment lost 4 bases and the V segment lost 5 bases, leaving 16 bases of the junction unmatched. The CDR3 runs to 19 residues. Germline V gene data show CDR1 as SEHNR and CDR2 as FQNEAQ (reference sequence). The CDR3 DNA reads TGTGCCAGCAGCCCCCAGGGTAGCGGGAGGGCCTATTCATACAATGAGCAGTTCTTC. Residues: CASSPQGSGRAYSYNEQFF.

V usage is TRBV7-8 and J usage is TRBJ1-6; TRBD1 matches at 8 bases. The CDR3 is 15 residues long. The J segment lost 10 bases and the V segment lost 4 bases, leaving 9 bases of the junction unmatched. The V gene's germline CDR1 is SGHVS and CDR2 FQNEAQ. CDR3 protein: CASSSGQDFGSPLHF. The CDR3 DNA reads TGTGCCAGCAGCTCGGGACAGGACTTCGGGTCACCCCTCCACTTT. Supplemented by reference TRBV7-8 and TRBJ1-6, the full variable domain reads GAGVSQSPRYKVAKRGQDVALRCDPISGHVSLFWYQQALGQGPEFLTYFQNEAQLDKSGLPSDRFFAERPEGSVSTLKIQRTQQEDSAVYLCASSSGQDFGSPLHFGNGTRLTVT.

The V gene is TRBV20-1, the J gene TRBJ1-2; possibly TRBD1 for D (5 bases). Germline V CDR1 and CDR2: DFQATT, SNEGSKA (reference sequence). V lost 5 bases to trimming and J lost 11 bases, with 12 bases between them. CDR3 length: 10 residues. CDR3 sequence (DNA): TGCAGTGCTTTCGGGGGAGGATACACCTTC. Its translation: CSAFGGGYTF.

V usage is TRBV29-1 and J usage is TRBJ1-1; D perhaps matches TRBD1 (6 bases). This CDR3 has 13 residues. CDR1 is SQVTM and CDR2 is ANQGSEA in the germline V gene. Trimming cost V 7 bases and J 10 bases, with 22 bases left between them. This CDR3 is CSAGGFAGGLAFF. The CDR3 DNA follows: TGCAGCGCCGGAGGGTTCGCGGGGGGCTTAGCTTTCTTT.